This T cell receptor beta chain was obtained from a study of blood T cell repertoires in COVID-19. Overall study: PBMCs, B-cell-depleted T cells, or T cells provided the cDNA or gDNA that made up the material.

Assay used: immunoSEQ multiplex PCR; TCRdb lists only in-frame clones, some missing. Of approximately 250,000 clones listed, roughly 85% are singletons. Germline V gene data show CDR1 as GTSNPN and CDR2 as SVGIG (reference sequence). V lost 2 bases, J lost 3 bases, and 10 bases stayed unmatched. The CDR3 runs 16 residues. Recruits, aged about 18 to 95 years, lived in around 24 US areas. This TCR was sampled from a woman between 50 and 59 years old with acute COVID-19. This chain joins TRBV30 and TRBJ2-1, with 7 bases identical to TRBD1. Sample: PBMCs or T cells enriched from blood (not recorded which). CDR3 protein: CAWSLHDRVLYNEQFF. The CDR3 DNA is TGTGCCTGGAGTCTCCACGACAGGGTGCTCTACAATGAGCAGTTCTTC. Full variable domain (missing parts from reference TRBV30 and TRBJ2-1): SQTIHQWPATLVQPVGSPLSLECTVEGTSNPNLYWYRQAAGRGLQLLFYSVGIGQISSEVPQNLSASRPQDRQFILSSKKLLLSDSGFYLCAWSLHDRVLYNEQFFGPGTRLTVL.